This T cell receptor (beta chain) was recovered during a study of shared clonotypes between healthy human individuals (TCRdb year 2020). Background on the whole study: The cohort included a few men and a couple of women between 18 and 49 years of age. To increase sequencing depth and limit assay-specific biases, TCR repertoire library preparation and sequencing were carried out by different laboratories using diverse techniques. For each donor, three plates each were used for CD4 naive and CD4 memory, two plates were used for CD8 naive, and one plate was used for CD8 memory. The study deeply sequenced blood TCR repertoires of five healthy adults to estimate repertoire size and the extent of clonotype sharing between individuals. Per donor, leukapheresis produced somewhere between about 0.94 and 9.5 billion PBMCs.

Study-wide findings and limitations: Because the study included only a small number of donors, the genetic and exposure-history diversity represented was limited. Pairwise subsampling led to the expectation that sequencing depth would affect the degree of clonotype sharing among donors. Naive subsets generally had larger estimated clonotype richness than memory subsets did. Compared with non-shared clonotypes, clonotypes shared by all four sorted-subset donors had higher generation probabilities. Across several donors, 4.5% to 6.5% of naive CD4, 3.5% of naive CD8, roughly 2.2% of memory CD4, and around 0.4% of memory CD8 clonotypes were shared. Even with the large sequencing depth, rarefaction of the sorted-subset datasets indicated that sequencing was incomplete. Sampling was restricted to blood, and TCR repertoires in tissue are likely to differ from TCR repertoires in blood.

Using the deep immunoSEQ assay, TCR CDR3 regions were amplified from genomic DNA by multiplex PCR. Genomic DNA extracted from each cell subset was distributed evenly over all wells of several immunoSEQ 96-well plates, and each plate served as one replicate. For sorted subsets, each replicate PCR was loaded with 200 to 250 ng genomic DNA, equivalent to about 30,000 T cell genomes. Purified libraries were measured with a Qubit 3.0 fluorometer, size-checked on a Bioanalyzer 2100, and measured again with the KAPA Library Quantification kit. Every immunoSEQ 96-well plate was sequenced on a separate single-read 150-cycle Illumina NextSeq 550 flow cell. The authors processed their data as follows. Because only junctional sequences without quality scores were contained in the immunoSEQ output, filtering matching that applied to full-length reads could not be performed. To assign V/J genes and CDR3, sequences were annotated against IMGT germline references using PyIR, a Python wrapper for IgBLAST v1.9. Reads with weak V/J assignments (E-value above 1e-6), missing CDR3, stop codons, out-of-frame junctions, or ambiguous translated residues were removed. V3J clonotypes were defined as sequences sharing an identical inferred V gene, J gene, and CDR3 amino acid sequence. Percentage overlap between repertoires was computed as shared unique clonotypes divided by the size of the smaller repertoire. Richness of each repertoire was evaluated using RTK rarefaction, the Chao1 estimator, and Recon v2.1 estimates of unobserved clonotypes. For all TCRbeta clonotypes obtained by the gDNA method from a few donors, generation probabilities were computed with OLGA. Entries here come from immuneACCESS through TCRdb and include only in-frame sequences with V and J called. Some clones fail to appear in such tables; in the studies checked, an unresolved V gene covers under half of the shortfall, and the cause of the remainder is unknown. For V, J and clone size, that table is used; D and trimming come from the DNA. This sample is represented by some 2.3 million clones; approximately 93% of them were singletons. Around 0.4% of the sample lies in the top ten.

A remark on this clone: It lacks a known antigen. Nothing much larger sits one base from this clone, and base qualities are not available.

The CDR3 numbers 16 residues from cysteine through phenylalanine. Here the CDR3 DNA is all that survives: 48 bases in frame from base 1. Based on the germline V gene, the CDR1 and CDR2 sequences are MRHNA and SNTAGT. Clipping removes 5 bases from V and 2 bases from J, with 1 as the unmatched junction base count. Donors were healthy HIV-negative adults with no recently reported acute infections or vaccinations. Every donor was a Caucasian adult living in Nashville, Tennessee, USA. Magnetic negative selection was used to enrich CD4+ T cells, after which naive cells were positively selected on CD45RA and the negative fraction became the memory subset. Blood was obtained by leukapheresis, after which PBMCs were separated by Ficoll-Histopaque density gradient centrifugation and cryopreserved in liquid nitrogen vapor phase. Purity and quantity of every magnetically sorted T cell population were checked by analytical flow cytometry. From each sorted fraction, genomic DNA was isolated and quantified by UV absorbance on a Nanodrop 2000c.

The TCR sequence derives from a young man in good health. Some clones in this sample may be carry-over from other donors' samples. In this chain, TRBV6-4 is recombined with TRBJ2-6, with TRBD2 matching 12 junction bases. The specimen was naive CD4+ T cells from PBMCs. In the paper's terms, the cell subset or site label means: CD45RA+ positively selected. The CDR3 region has the sequence CASSRLAGAGANVLTF. The DNA sequence reads TGTGCCAGCAGTCGACTAGCGGGAGCTGGGGCCAACGTCCTGACTTTC.